This T cell receptor (beta chain) appears in the sequencing data of a study of radiotherapy plus CTLA-4 blockade in lung cancer (dated by TCRdb to 2016 to 2018). Some background on the complete study: Objective responses were observed in approximately 18% of enrolled patients, and disease control was achieved in 25% to 40%.

General findings and caveats noted by the study authors: After treatment with radiotherapy and ipilimumab, TCR clones that originated in tumors expanded in peripheral blood. The strongest predictors of response were reported to be early dynamic shifts in blood T cell clones along with a rise in serum interferon-beta following radiation.

The study tested focal radiation therapy combined with CTLA-4 blockade (ipilimumab) in patients with chemo-refractory metastatic non-small-cell lung cancer. A word on this clone: Its binding antigen is unknown. Base quality data are lacking; no much larger clone is found one base away.

V loses 4 bases, J loses 7 bases, and the germline ends lie 17 bases apart. From a lookup of the germline V gene, CDR1 and CDR2 are KGHSH and LQKENI. The CDR3 holds 14 amino acids from the cysteine to the phenylalanine. The entry retains the CDR3 DNA only, 42 bases that are in frame from base 1. Libraries were built with the immunoSEQ multiplex PCR assay. TCRdb holds this immuneACCESS table with in-frame rearrangements only. Some clones are missing; in checked studies, unresolved V genes explain under half, and the rest has no known cause. For this sample there are roughly 59,000 clones; about 70% appear just once. The ten largest clones capture about 8% of the sample.

The receptor was derived from a human donor with non-small cell lung cancer whose response to radiotherapy plus ipilimumab could not be evaluated. The sequence links TRBV18 to TRBJ2-7; 6 matching bases give a weak D call of TRBD1. The starting material was peripheral blood, obtained from a patient treated with radiotherapy plus ipilimumab. CDR3 protein: CASSRSWAGEEQYF. The DNA reads as follows: TGTGCCAGCTCACGAAGTTGGGCAGGGGAAGAGCAGTACTTC.